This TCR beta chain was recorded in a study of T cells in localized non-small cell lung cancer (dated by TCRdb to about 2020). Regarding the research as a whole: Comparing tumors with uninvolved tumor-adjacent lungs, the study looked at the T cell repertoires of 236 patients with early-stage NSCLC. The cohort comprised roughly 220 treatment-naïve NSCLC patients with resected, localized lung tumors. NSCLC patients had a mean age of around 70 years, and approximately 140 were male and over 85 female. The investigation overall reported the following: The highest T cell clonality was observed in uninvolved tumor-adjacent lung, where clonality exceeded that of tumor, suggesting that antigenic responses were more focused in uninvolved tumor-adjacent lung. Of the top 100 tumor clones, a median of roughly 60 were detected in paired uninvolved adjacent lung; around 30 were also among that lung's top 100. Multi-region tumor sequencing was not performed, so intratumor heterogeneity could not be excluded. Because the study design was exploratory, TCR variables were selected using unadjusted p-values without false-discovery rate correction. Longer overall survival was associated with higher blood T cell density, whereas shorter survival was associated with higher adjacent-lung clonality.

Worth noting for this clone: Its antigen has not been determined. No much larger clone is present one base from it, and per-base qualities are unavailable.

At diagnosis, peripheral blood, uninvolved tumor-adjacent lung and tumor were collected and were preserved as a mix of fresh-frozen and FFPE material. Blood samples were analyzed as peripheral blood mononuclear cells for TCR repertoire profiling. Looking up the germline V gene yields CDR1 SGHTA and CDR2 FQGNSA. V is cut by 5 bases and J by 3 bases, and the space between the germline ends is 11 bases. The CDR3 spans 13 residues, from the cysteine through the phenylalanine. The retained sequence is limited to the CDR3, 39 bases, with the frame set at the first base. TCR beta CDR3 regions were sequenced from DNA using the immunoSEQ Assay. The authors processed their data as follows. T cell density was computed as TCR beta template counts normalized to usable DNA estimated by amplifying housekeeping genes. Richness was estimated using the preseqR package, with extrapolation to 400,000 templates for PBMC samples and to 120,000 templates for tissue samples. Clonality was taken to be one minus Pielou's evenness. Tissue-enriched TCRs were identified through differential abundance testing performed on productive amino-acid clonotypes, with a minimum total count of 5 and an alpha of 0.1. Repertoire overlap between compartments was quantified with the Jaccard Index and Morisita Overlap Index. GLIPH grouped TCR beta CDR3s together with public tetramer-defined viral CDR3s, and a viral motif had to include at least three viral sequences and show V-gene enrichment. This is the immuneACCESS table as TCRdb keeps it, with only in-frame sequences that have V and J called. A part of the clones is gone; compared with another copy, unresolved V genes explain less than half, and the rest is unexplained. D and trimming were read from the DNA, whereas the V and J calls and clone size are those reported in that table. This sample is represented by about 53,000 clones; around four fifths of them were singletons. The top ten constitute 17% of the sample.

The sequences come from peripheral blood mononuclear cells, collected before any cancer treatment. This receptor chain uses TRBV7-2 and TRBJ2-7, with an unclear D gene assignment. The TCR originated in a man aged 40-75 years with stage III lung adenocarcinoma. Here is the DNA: TGTGCCAGCAGCCCCCGGATGGTCTACGAGCAGTACTTC. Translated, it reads CASSPRMVYEQYF.